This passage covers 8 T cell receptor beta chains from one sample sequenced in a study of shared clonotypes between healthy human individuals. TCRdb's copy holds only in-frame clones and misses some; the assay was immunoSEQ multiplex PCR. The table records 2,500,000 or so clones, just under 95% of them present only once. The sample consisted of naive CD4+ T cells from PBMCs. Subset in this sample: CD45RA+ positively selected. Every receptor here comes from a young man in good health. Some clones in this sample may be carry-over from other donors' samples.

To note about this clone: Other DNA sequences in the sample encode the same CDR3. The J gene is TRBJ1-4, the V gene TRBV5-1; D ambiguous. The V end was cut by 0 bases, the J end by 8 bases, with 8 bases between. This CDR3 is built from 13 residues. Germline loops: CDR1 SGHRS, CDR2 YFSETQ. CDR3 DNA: TGCGCCAGCAGCTTGGGATCCGGCGAAAAACTGTTTTTT. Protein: CASSLGSGEKLFF.

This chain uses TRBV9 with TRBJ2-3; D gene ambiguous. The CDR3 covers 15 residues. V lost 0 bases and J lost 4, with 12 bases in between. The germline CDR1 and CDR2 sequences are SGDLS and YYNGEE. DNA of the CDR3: TGTGCCAGCAGCGTAGGTGACCGGAATGCAGATACGCAGTATTTT. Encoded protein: CASSVGDRNADTQYF.

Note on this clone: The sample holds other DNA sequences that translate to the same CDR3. The CDR3 is CASSLDRYNNEQFF. In DNA form, the CDR3 reads TGTGCCAGCAGCTTAGATCGATACAACAATGAGCAGTTCTTC. J is TRBJ2-1 and V is TRBV7-2, with no clear D. Germline loops: CDR1 SGHTA, CDR2 FQGNSA. V was shortened by 1 base and J by 5 bases, with 9 bases between the two germline ends. This CDR3 is built from 14 residues.

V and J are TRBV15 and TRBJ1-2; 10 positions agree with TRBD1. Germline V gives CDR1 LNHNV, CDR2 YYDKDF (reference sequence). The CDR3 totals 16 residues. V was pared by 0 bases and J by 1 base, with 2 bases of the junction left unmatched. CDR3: CATSRDGQGDNYGYTF. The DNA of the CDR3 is TGTGCCACCAGCAGAGATGGACAGGGGGATAACTATGGCTACACCTTC.

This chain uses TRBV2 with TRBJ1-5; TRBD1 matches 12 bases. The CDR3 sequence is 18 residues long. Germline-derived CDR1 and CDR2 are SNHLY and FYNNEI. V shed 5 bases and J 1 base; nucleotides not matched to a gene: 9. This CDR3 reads CASSLGPGQGASNQPQHF. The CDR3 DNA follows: TGTGCCAGCAGTCTAGGACCGGGACAGGGGGCAAGCAATCAGCCCCAGCATTTT.

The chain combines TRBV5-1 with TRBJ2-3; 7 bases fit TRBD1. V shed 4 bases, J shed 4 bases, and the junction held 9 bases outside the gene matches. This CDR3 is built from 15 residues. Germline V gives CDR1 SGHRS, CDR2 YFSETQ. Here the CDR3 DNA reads TGCGCCAGCAGCACAGGACAGGTATCGGCAGATACGCAGTATTTT. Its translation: CASSTGQVSADTQYF.

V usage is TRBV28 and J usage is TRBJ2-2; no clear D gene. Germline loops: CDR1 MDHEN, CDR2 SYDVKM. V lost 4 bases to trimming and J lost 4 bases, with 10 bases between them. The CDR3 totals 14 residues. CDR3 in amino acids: CASSWALPTGELFF. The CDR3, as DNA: TGTGCCAGCAGTTGGGCGCTCCCCACCGGGGAGCTGTTTTTT.

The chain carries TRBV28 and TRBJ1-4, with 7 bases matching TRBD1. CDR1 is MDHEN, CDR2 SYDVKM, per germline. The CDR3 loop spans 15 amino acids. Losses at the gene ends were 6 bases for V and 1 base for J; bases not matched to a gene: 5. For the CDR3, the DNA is TGTGCCAGCAGCCTACAGGGGAGAACTAATGAAAAACTGTTTTTT. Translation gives CASSLQGRTNEKLFF.